Below are 8 T cell receptor beta chains sequenced from a single sample in a study of T-cell memory formation after mild COVID-19. One entry per CDR3 protein results from TCRdb running MiXCR on the 5' RACE reads. The table includes 200,000 to 250,000 distinct CDR3 sequences, approximately 30% detected once. Specimen: PBMCs or a T cell subset sorted from them (not recorded which). These receptors were obtained from an adult woman who had mild COVID-19 (a few samples of this study predate the infection). Cell type and time point are not known.

The chain has TRBV5-4 and TRBJ1-1, with D possibly TRBD1 on 6 matching bases. Trimming took off 2 bases at V and 0 bases at J, with 11 bases between the two ends. CDR1 SGHNT and CDR2 YYREEE come from the germline V gene (reference sequence). CDR3 size: 15 residues. The CDR3 bases are TGTGCCAGCAGCTTCGGACAGCAGTTGAACACTGAAGCTTTCTTT. Its protein is CASSFGQQLNTEAFF.

The rearrangement joins TRBV12-3 or TRBV12-4 to TRBJ1-2, with D uncertain. The CDR3 consists of 11 residues. V was cut by 8 bases and J by 2 bases, with 6 bases left in between. The CDR3 coding sequence is TGTGCCAGCGCGGGGAACTATGGCTACACCTTC. Protein product: CASAGNYGYTF.

This clonotype was observed a handful of times. The CDR3 region is CASSLGTRNSPLHF. The CDR3 bases are TGTGCCAGCAGTTTGGGGACAAGGAATTCACCCCTCCACTTT. The chain couples TRBV27 to TRBJ1-6, with D tentatively TRBD1 (6 bases). V lost 3 bases and J 7 bases, leaving 10 bases between the germline ends. Germline V gene lookup returns CDR1 MNHEY and CDR2 SMNVEV (reference sequence). This CDR3 is built from 14 residues.

The chain employs TRBV20-1 and TRBJ2-7, with 12 bases fitting TRBD1. CDR1 DFQATT and CDR2 SNEGSKA come from the germline V gene (reference sequence). The CDR3 has 15 residues. V lost 0 bases to trimming and J lost 4 bases; unmatched junction nucleotides: 4. This chain's CDR3 is CSARDPGQGAYEQYF. The CDR3 nucleotides read TGCAGTGCTAGAGATCCGGGACAGGGGGCTTACGAGCAGTACTTC.

This clonotype occurred a few times. V and J are TRBV4-1 and TRBJ2-3, with 7 bases fitting TRBD2. CDR1 is MGHRA and CDR2 is YSYEKL in the germline V gene. V shed 1 base, J shed 7 bases, and the junction held 11 bases outside the gene matches. The CDR3 is 16 amino acids. CDR3 sequence reads: CASSQADTGGPNTQYF. The DNA for the CDR3 is TGCGCCAGCAGCCAAGCCGATACGGGGGGACCGAATACGCAGTATTTT.

The chain joins TRBV6-5 to TRBJ2-5; 7 positions match TRBD2. From germline, CDR1 is MNHEY and CDR2 SVGAGI. The J segment lost 2 bases and the V segment lost 1 base, leaving 7 bases of the junction unmatched. CDR3 length equals 16 residues. The CDR3, as DNA: TGTGCCAGCAGTTACTTGGTCGGCGGGGGTCAAGAGACCCAGTACTTC. Translation: CASSYLVGGGQETQYF.

The chain links TRBV4-3 to TRBJ2-2; TRBD2 might be the D (5 bases). CDR1 LGHNA and CDR2 YSLEER come from the germline V gene. The CDR3 consists of 14 residues. Trimming left V 4 bases short and J 2 bases short, with 8 bases between. The DNA of the CDR3 is TGCGCCAGCAGCCTAACTAGTAACACCGGGGAGCTGTTTTTT. Its translation is CASSLTSNTGELFF.

The chain is built from TRBV12-3 or TRBV12-4 and TRBJ1-1; 9 bases are shared with TRBD1. The CDR3 runs to 14 residues. Trimming took 6 bases from V and 1 from J; bases not matched to a gene: 3. The CDR3 DNA reads as TGTGCCAGCAGGGGGACAGGGACGAACACTGAAGCTTTCTTT. Amino acid sequence: CASRGTGTNTEAFF.